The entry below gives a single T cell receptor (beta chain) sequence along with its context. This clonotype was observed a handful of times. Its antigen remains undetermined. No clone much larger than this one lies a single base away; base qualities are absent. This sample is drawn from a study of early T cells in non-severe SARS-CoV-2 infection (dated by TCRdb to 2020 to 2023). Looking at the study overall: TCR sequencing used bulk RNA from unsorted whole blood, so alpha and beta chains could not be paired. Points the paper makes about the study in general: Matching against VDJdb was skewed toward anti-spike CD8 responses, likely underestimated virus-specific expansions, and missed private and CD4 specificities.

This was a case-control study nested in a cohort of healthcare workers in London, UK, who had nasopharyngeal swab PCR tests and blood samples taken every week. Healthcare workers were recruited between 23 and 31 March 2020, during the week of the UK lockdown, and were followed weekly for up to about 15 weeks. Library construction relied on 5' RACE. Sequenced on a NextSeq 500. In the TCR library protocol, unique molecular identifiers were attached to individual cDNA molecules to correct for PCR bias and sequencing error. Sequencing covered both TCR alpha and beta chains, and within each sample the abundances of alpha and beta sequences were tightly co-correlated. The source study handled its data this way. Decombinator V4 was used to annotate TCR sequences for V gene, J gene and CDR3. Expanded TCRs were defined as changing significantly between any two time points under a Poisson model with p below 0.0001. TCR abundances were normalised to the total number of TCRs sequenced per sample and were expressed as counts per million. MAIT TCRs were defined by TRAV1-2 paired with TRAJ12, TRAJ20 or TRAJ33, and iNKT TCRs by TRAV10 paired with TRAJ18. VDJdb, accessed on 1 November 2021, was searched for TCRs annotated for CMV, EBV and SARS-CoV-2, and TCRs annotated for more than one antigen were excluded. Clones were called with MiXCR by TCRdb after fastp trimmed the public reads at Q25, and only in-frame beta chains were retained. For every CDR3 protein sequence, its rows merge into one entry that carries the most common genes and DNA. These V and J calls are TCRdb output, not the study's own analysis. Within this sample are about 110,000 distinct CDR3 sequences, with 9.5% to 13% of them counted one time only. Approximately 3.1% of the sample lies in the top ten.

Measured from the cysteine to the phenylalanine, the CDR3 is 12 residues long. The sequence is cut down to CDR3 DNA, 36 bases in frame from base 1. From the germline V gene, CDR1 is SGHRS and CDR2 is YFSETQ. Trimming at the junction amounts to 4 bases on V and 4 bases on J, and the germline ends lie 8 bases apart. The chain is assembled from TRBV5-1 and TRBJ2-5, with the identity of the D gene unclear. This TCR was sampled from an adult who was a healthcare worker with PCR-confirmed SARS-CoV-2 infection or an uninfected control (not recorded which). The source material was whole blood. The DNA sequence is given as TGCGCCAGCAGCCACCCCTCAGAGACCCAGTACTTC. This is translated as CASSHPSETQYF. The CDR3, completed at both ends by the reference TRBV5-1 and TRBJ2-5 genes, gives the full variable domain KAGVTQTPRYLIKTRGQQVTLSCSPISGHRSVSWYQQTPGQGLQFLFEYFSETQRNKGNFPGRFSGRQFSNSRSEMNVSTLELGDSALYLCASSHPSETQYFGPGTRLLVL.